These 29 T cell receptor beta chains were sequenced from one sample in a study of blood T cell repertoires in COVID-19. Clones were read by immunoSEQ multiplex PCR, and TCRdb kept only the in-frame ones, dropping some. The sample has a few hundred thousand clones; around nine tenths are singletons. The sample consisted of PBMCs or T cells enriched from blood (not recorded which). The receptors here all came from a woman between 50 and 59 years old who had recovered from COVID-19.

This chain links TRBV24-1 with TRBJ2-7, with D unresolved. Trimming left V 0 bases short and J 6 bases short, with 5 bases between. Germline lookup yields CDR1 KGHDR and CDR2 SFDVKD. This CDR3 is built from 12 residues. CDR3 sequence: CATSDLGVEQYF. DNA of the CDR3: TGTGCCACCAGTGATTTGGGAGTCGAGCAGTACTTC.

This chain uses TRBV12-3 or TRBV12-4 with TRBJ1-2; D gene unclear. V was shortened by 7 bases and J by 8 bases, with 17 bases between the two germline ends. The CDR3 runs to 13 residues. In DNA, the CDR3 is TGTGCCAGCACGCGGGGTGGAGGTTCGGGCTACACCTTC. This encodes CASTRGGGSGYTF.

The V gene is TRBV4-2, the J gene TRBJ2-2; 7 bases line up with TRBD1. Unmatched junction bases numbered 7, after V lost 3 bases and J lost 3 bases. The length of the CDR3 is 16 residues. Germline CDR1 LGHNA, CDR2 YNFKEQ. The DNA of the CDR3 is TGTGCCAGCAGCCAGGTACAGGGGTTGGACACCGGGGAGCTGTTTTTT. It is translated as CASSQVQGLDTGELFF.

The rearrangement joins TRBV6-5 to TRBJ1-3; 7 positions agree with TRBD1. CDR3 length equals 14 residues. Germline assignment: CDR1 MNHEY and CDR2 SVGAGI. The junction had 3 bases not matched to a gene; V was cut back by 6 bases and J by 1 base. The CDR3 reads CASRQTGSGNTIYF. DNA for the CDR3: TGTGCCAGCAGGCAGACAGGGTCTGGAAACACCATATATTTT.

The chain combines TRBV5-1 with TRBJ2-1; possible D gene TRBD2, 6 bases. The germline CDR1 and CDR2 sequences are SGHRS and YFSETQ. The CDR3 contains 15 residues. V was clipped by 7 bases and J by 0 bases, with 14 bases between them. The chain's CDR3 is CASGTAGISYNEQFF. The CDR3 nucleotides read TGCGCCAGCGGAACCGCGGGGATCTCCTACAATGAGCAGTTCTTC.

This sequence joins TRBV7-8 and TRBJ1-3; the D is unclear. Germline CDR1 reads SGHVS; CDR2 reads FQNEAQ. The CDR3 covers 13 residues. V shed 6 bases and J shed 0 bases, with 6 bases lying between them. The CDR3, as DNA: TGTGCCAGCAGTGGTAGCTCTGGAAACACCATATATTTT. This sequence encodes CASSGSSGNTIYF.

This clone was found once. The chain joins TRBV7-2 to TRBJ2-1; TRBD2 agrees at 9 bases. Germline V gene lookup returns CDR1 SGHTA and CDR2 FQGNSA. V lost 2 bases, J lost 9 bases, and 8 bases stayed unmatched. This CDR3 is 15 amino acids long. The CDR3 nucleotides are TGTGCCAGCAGCTTAAAAGCGGGGGGAGGAGGTGAGCAGTTCTTC. Protein sequence: CASSLKAGGGGEQFF.

The J gene is TRBJ2-1, the V gene TRBV20-1, with TRBD1 matching 9 bases. This CDR3 has 16 amino acids. V gave up 3 bases and J gave up 3 bases; unmatched junction bases: 9. The germline V gene has CDR1 DFQATT and CDR2 SNEGSKA (reference sequence). The CDR3: CSASASRGQGYNEQFF. Here the CDR3 DNA reads TGCAGTGCTAGTGCCAGTCGGGGACAGGGCTACAATGAGCAGTTCTTC.

About this clone itself: The sample has other DNA sequences that encode this CDR3 too. The rearrangement uses TRBV7-2 and TRBJ2-7; D not certain. Deletions cut 1 base from V and 4 bases from J, with 11 bases between. The CDR3 extends over 14 amino acids. Per the germline V gene, CDR1 is SGHTA and CDR2 is FQGNSA. The CDR3 loop is CASSLGVGRYEQYF. CDR3 in DNA: TGTGCCAGCAGCTTAGGAGTGGGCAGATACGAGCAGTACTTC.

The chain recombines TRBV20-1 with TRBJ2-4, with TRBD2 as a possible D gene (6 bases). Trimming removed 3 bases at V and 4 bases at J, with 16 bases between. The CDR3 loop spans 15 amino acids. The V gene's germline CDR1 is DFQATT and CDR2 SNEGSKA (reference sequence). Here the CDR3 reads CSASSVGGPKNIQYF. CDR3 nucleotide sequence: TGCAGTGCTAGTAGCGTGGGGGGACCAAAAAACATTCAGTACTTC.

This rearrangement joins TRBV19 to TRBJ1-5, with a possible D match to TRBD1 (6 bases). CDR3 length: 14 residues. The V gene lost 8 bases and the J gene lost 4 bases, with 15 bases spanning the gap. Germline assignment: CDR1 LNHDA and CDR2 SQIVND (reference sequence). As DNA, the CDR3 is TGTGCCAGTCTACAGGGATTGGGTAATCAGCCCCAGCATTTT. Its translation is CASLQGLGNQPQHF. Looking up the rest from reference TRBV19 and TRBJ1-5 gives the full variable domain: DGGITQSPKYLFRKEGQNVTLSCEQNLNHDAMYWYRQDPGQGLRLIYYSQIVNDFQKGDIAEGYSVSREKKESFPLTVTSAQKNPTAFYLCASLQGLGNQPQHFGDGTRLSIL.

This clone was counted a single time. The chain recombines TRBV4-2 with TRBJ2-2, with TRBD2 matching over 9 bases. The germline V gene has CDR1 LGHNA and CDR2 YNFKEQ. V trimming: 3 bases; J trimming: 5 bases; junction bases outside the gene matches: 16. This CDR3 spans 19 amino acids. The CDR3 DNA follows: TGTGCCAGCAGCCACTCCGGGACAGTTCTAGCGGGGATGACCGGGGAGCTGTTTTTT. It codes for CASSHSGTVLAGMTGELFF.

V usage is TRBV29-1 and J usage is TRBJ1-2; D gene unclear. CDR3 length equals 15 residues. Germline V gene sequence: CDR1 SQVTM, CDR2 ANQGSEA. With 3 bases removed from V and 3 bases from J, the gap between germline ends came to 17 bases. The CDR3 region has the DNA TGCAGCGTTGAGTTAGCGGGGAGAGTAGACTATGGCTACACCTTC. It yields the protein CSVELAGRVDYGYTF. Using reference TRBV29-1 and TRBJ1-2 for the parts outside the CDR3, the full variable domain is SAVISQKPSRDICQRGTSLTIQCQVDSQVTMMFWYRQQPGQSLTLIATANQGSEATYESGFVIDKFPISRPNLTFSTLTVSNMSPEDSSIYLCSVELAGRVDYGYTFGSGTRLTVV.

The chain combines TRBV4-3 with TRBJ1-1, with unresolved D. The V end lost 4 bases, the J end lost 1 base, and 7 bases lay between the germline ends. The CDR3 totals 13 residues. CDR1 and CDR2 (germline): LGHNA, YSLEER. The chain's CDR3 is CASSLRENTEAFF. CDR3 bases: TGCGCCAGCAGCCTGCGCGAGAACACTGAAGCTTTCTTT.

This clone was recorded a few times. The chain couples TRBV10-3 to TRBJ1-3, with D unclear. The germline V gene has CDR1 ENHRY and CDR2 SYGVKD. This CDR3 contains 15 residues. The V gene lost 7 bases and the J gene lost 0 bases, with 13 bases spanning the gap. For the CDR3, the DNA is TGTGCCATCAAAATTACAGCCTCCTCTGGAAACACCATATATTTT. It is translated as CAIKITASSGNTIYF.

J is TRBJ1-2 and V is TRBV2; 9 nucleotides match TRBD1. The CDR3 runs 12 residues. CDR1 and CDR2 from the germline V gene are SNHLY and FYNNEI. Trimming removed 11 bases from V and 7 bases from J; junction bases left unmatched: 8. CDR3 protein: CAGGTGTSGYTF. For the CDR3, the DNA is TGTGCCGGAGGGACAGGGACGTCTGGCTACACCTTC.

The rearrangement uses TRBV24-1 and TRBJ2-3; the D is unclear. The CDR3 runs to 14 residues. Between the trimmed V and J ends, which lost 4 bases and 0 bases, there was a span of 7 bases. Germline CDR1 reads KGHDR; CDR2 reads SFDVKD. CDR3 nucleotides: TGTGCCACCAGTGACAGATCTAGCACAGATACGCAGTATTTT. Translation: CATSDRSSTDTQYF.

The count of this clone is one. The genes are TRBV28 and TRBJ2-1; 8 bases match TRBD2. V dropped 8 bases and J dropped 13; count of bases not matched to a gene: 19. The germline V gene encodes CDR1 MDHEN and CDR2 SYDVKM. The CDR3 has 15 residues. DNA of the CDR3: TGTGCCAGCGCGACGCGGGGGGTGGATAAATCATTCCAGTTCTTC. This codes for CASATRGVDKSFQFF.

This sequence joins TRBV6-2 or TRBV6-3 and TRBJ1-2; 12 positions match TRBD1. CDR1 is MNHEY and CDR2 is SVGEGT in the germline V gene. V was clipped by 5 bases and J by 4 bases; unmatched bases: 11. The CDR3 is made up of 17 amino acids. The CDR3 region is CASSSLGQGALGYGYTF. In DNA, the CDR3 is TGTGCCAGCAGTAGCCTGGGACAGGGGGCGCTTGGCTATGGCTACACCTTC.

This rearrangement joins TRBV30 to TRBJ1-1; weak D call: TRBD1 (6 bases). The CDR3 sequence is 14 residues long. V shed 7 bases and J shed 8 bases, with 23 bases lying between them. The germline V gene has CDR1 GTSNPN and CDR2 SVGIG (reference sequence). Here the CDR3 reads CASQQGTFFTEAFF. For the CDR3, the DNA is TGTGCCTCTCAACAAGGGACATTTTTTACCGAAGCTTTCTTT. Supplemented by reference TRBV30 and TRBJ1-1, the full variable domain reads SQTIHQWPATLVQPVGSPLSLECTVEGTSNPNLYWYRQAAGRGLQLLFYSVGIGQISSEVPQNLSASRPQDRQFILSSKKLLLSDSGFYLCASQQGTFFTEAFFGQGTRLTVV.

This chain uses TRBV4-1 with TRBJ1-1, with 9 bases identical to TRBD1. Germline loops: CDR1 MGHRA, CDR2 YSYEKL. The CDR3 is made up of 17 amino acids. The V segment lost 4 bases and the J segment 5 bases; nucleotides outside the gene matches: 14. DNA for the CDR3: TGCGCCAGCAGCCCCTCTCAGGATCGACAGGGGGGAACTGAAGCTTTCTTT. Protein product: CASSPSQDRQGGTEAFF.

CDR3 loop: CASSYSTPRYTGELFF. The CDR3 DNA reads as TGTGCCAGCAGTTACTCGACTCCCCGATACACCGGGGAGCTGTTTTTT. The chain links TRBV6-5 to TRBJ2-2; D is uncertain. V shed 0 bases and J shed 3 bases, with 11 bases lying between them. Germline loops: CDR1 MNHEY, CDR2 SVGAGI. The CDR3 covers 16 residues.

The chain uses TRBV19 and TRBJ2-7; 8 positions match TRBD1. Germline CDR1 and CDR2: LNHDA and SQIVND (reference sequence). The CDR3 sequence is 16 residues long. V dropped 3 bases and J dropped 6; count of bases not matched to a gene: 13. Here the CDR3 reads CASSIGTGTGGPEQYF. DNA of the CDR3: TGTGCCAGTAGTATCGGAACCGGGACAGGAGGCCCCGAGCAGTACTTC. The entire variable domain, with the rest obtained from reference TRBV19 and TRBJ2-7, is as follows: DGGITQSPKYLFRKEGQNVTLSCEQNLNHDAMYWYRQDPGQGLRLIYYSQIVNDFQKGDIAEGYSVSREKKESFPLTVTSAQKNPTAFYLCASSIGTGTGGPEQYFGPGTRLTVT.

This clone has more than one count but fewer than ten. The chain joins TRBV28 to TRBJ1-3; D is possibly TRBD1 (5 bases). Germline CDR1 is MDHEN and CDR2 is SYDVKM. V was cut by 5 bases and J by 4 bases, with 21 bases left in between. This CDR3 has 17 amino acids. The CDR3 nucleotides read TGTGCCAGCAGTCGCCCCTGGGACTTTGAGGGAGGAAACACCATATATTTT. The encoded protein is CASSRPWDFEGGNTIYF.

This CDR3 is CASSGTGPSGPQHF. CDR3 DNA: TGTGCCAGCAGCGGGACAGGGCCTTCGGGGCCCCAGCATTTT. This chain links TRBV27 with TRBJ1-5, with 9 positions matching TRBD1. This CDR3 is built from 14 residues. J lost 9 bases, V lost 6 bases, and 9 bases had no gene match. The germline gives CDR1 MNHEY, CDR2 SMNVEV (reference sequence).

This chain connects TRBV11-2 to TRBJ1-2; D unclear. Germline V gene sequence: CDR1 SGHAT, CDR2 FQNNGV. This CDR3 has 13 amino acids. V was shortened by 8 bases and J by 8 bases, with 18 bases between the two germline ends. CDR3 amino acids: CASGLKSGFGYTF. The CDR3 DNA follows: TGTGCCAGCGGGCTTAAATCGGGGTTCGGCTACACCTTC.

A remark on this clone: Mismatch with germline at one junction end may stem from a read error. The chain has TRBV29-1 and TRBJ1-4; tentatively, D is TRBD1 (6 bases). CDR1 and CDR2 (germline): SQVTM, ANQGSEA. CDR3 size: 14 residues. The CDR3 sequence is CSVGPGTTNEKLFF. The CDR3 region has the DNA TGCAGCGTTGGACCCGGGACAACGAATGAAAAACTGTTTTTT. Filled out from reference TRBV29-1 and TRBJ1-4, the complete variable domain reads SAVISQKPSRDICQRGTSLTIQCQVDSQVTMMFWYRQQPGQSLTLIATANQGSEATYESGFVIDKFPISRPNLTFSTLTVSNMSPEDSSIYLCSVGPGTTNEKLFFGSGTQLSVL.

V and J are TRBV5-1 and TRBJ1-4, with 7 bases matching TRBD1. V was clipped by 4 bases and J by 3 bases; unmatched bases: 3. The CDR3 contains 14 residues. The germline V gene encodes CDR1 SGHRS and CDR2 YFSETQ. Written as DNA, the CDR3 is TGCGCCAGCAGCCCTCAGGGGGCTAATGAAAAACTGTTTTTT. This codes for CASSPQGANEKLFF.

The chain recombines TRBV12-3 or TRBV12-4 with TRBJ2-1, with a weak D call TRBD1 (5 bases). V lost 0 bases and J lost 9, with 9 bases in between. The CDR3 consists of 13 residues. For the CDR3, the DNA is TGTGCCAGCAGTTTAGCCCAGGGTGCTGAGCAGTTCTTC. It is translated as CASSLAQGAEQFF.